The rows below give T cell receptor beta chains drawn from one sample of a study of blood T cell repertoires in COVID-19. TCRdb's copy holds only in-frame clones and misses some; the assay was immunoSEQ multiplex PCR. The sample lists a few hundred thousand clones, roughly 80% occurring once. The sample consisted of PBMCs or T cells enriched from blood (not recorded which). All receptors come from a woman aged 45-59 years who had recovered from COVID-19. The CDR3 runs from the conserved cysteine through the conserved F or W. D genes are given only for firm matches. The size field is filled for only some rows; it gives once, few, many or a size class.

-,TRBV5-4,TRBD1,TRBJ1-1,CASSLSAGQGNTEAFF,TGTGCCAGCAGCTTGTCAGCGGGACAGGGGAACACTGAAGCTTTCTTT
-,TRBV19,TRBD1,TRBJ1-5,CASSISGGSRLNQPQHF,TGTGCCAGTAGTATCTCAGGGGGGAGTAGGCTCAATCAGCCCCAGCATTTT
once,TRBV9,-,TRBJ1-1,CASSVESDIRTEAFF,TGTGCCAGCAGCGTAGAGTCGGACATCAGAACTGAAGCTTTCTTT
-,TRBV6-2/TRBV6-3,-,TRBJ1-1,CASSYRTKRTEAFF,TGTGCCAGCAGTTACAGGACAAAGAGGACTGAAGCTTTCTTT
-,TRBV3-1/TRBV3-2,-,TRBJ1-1,CASSPRAGTEAFF,TGTGCCAGCAGCCCTCGGGCAGGGACTGAAGCTTTCTTT
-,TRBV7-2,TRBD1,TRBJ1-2,CASSARPGTGGTF,TGTGCCAGCAGCGCCCGGCCTGGTACAGGGGGCACCTTC
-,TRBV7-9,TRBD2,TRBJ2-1,CASSIKGSGTSSYNEQFF,TGTGCCAGCAGCATAAAGGGTAGCGGGACGAGCTCCTACAATGAGCAGTTCTTC
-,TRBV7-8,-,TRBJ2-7,CASSLWTFSYEQYF,TGTGCCAGCAGCTTATGGACATTTTCCTACGAGCAGTACTTC
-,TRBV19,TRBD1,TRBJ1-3,CASSEWTGSSGNTIYF,TGTGCCAGTAGTGAGTGGACAGGGAGCTCTGGAAACACCATATATTTT
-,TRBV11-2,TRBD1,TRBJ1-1,CASSLDRTGGTEAFF,TGTGCCAGCAGCTTAGACAGGACAGGAGGAACTGAAGCTTTCTTT
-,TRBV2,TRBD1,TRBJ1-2,CASSVGTGPRYGYTF,TGTGCCAGCAGTGTCGGGACAGGGCCCCGCTATGGCTACACCTTC
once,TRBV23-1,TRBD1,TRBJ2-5,CASTPDFRRDRGWETQYF,TGCGCCAGCACCCCGGATTTTAGAAGGGACAGGGGATGGGAGACCCAGTACTTC
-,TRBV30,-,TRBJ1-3,CAWSVSRSSGNTIYF,TGTGCCTGGAGTGTCTCCAGAAGCTCTGGAAACACCATATATTTT
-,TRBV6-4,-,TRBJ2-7,CASTNDGLTRYEQYF,TGTGCCAGCACTAACGACGGGTTGACGCGCTACGAGCAGTACTTC
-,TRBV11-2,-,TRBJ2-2,CASSLGTGAGELFF,TGTGCCAGCAGCTTAGGAACGGGGGCCGGGGAGCTGTTTTTT
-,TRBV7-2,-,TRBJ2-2,CASSLIMLGHHGELFF,TGTGCCAGCAGCTTAATAATGTTGGGGCACCACGGGGAGCTGTTTTTT
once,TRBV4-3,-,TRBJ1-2,CASSQDLVSTYGYTF,TGCGCCAGCAGCCAAGATCTTGTGTCTACCTATGGCTACACCTTC
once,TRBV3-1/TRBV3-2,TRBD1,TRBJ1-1,CASSQGQIVTEAFF,TGTGCCAGCAGCCAGGGACAGATCGTAACTGAAGCTTTCTTT
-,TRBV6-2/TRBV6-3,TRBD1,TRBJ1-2,CASSFPGGQGSYGYTF,TGTGCCAGCAGTTTCCCAGGGGGACAGGGGTCCTATGGCTACACCTTC
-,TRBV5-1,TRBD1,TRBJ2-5,CASSRGTGGRGETQYF,TGCGCCAGCAGCAGAGGGACAGGGGGCCGGGGGGAGACCCAGTACTTC
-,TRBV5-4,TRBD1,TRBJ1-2,CASSVGTDNYGYTF,TGTGCCAGCAGCGTCGGGACAGACAACTATGGCTACACCTTC
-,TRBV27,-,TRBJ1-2,CASSPWTDYGYTF,TGTGCCAGCAGTCCTTGGACAGACTATGGCTACACCTTC
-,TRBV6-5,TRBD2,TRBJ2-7,CASSYTRTSFEQYF,TGTGCCAGCAGTTACACCCGGACTAGCTTCGAGCAGTACTTC
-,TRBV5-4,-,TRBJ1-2,CASSSSLIAEGAPENYGYTF,TGTGCCAGCAGCTCTTCCTTGATTGCTGAAGGGGCCCCAGAAAACTATGGCTACACCTTC
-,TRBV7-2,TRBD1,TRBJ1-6,CASSLRNTGTGKFNSPLHF,TGTGCCAGCAGCTTAAGAAACACCGGGACAGGGAAGTTTAATTCACCCCTCCACTTT
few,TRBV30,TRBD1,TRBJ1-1,CAHRQGNTEAFF,TGTGCCCATCGACAGGGGAACACTGAAGCTTTCTTT
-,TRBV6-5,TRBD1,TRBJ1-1,CASGDSGPLGAFF,TGTGCCAGCGGGGACAGCGGACCCCTGGGGGCTTTCTTT
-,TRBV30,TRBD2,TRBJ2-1,CAWSVASGSDEQFF,TGTGCCTGGAGTGTGGCTAGCGGGAGTGATGAGCAGTTCTTC
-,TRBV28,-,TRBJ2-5,CASSLISGGGETQYF,TGTGCCAGCAGTTTAATCTCGGGGGGCGGAGAGACCCAGTACTTC